The next 21 T cell receptor beta chains were all read from a single sample in a study of shared clonotypes between healthy human individuals. TCRdb keeps only in-frame clones here, not all; method: immunoSEQ multiplex PCR. This sample has 500,000 to 650,000 clones; around 80% occur once, and the top ten carry 12%. Sequencing used PBMCs. These receptors were collected from a woman aged 35 to 49 in good health. Some clones in this sample may be carry-over from other donors' samples.

The chain combines TRBV2 with TRBJ1-3; D is uncertain. Per the germline V gene, CDR1 is SNHLY and CDR2 is FYNNEI. This CDR3 is 13 amino acids long. The V gene lost 5 bases and the J gene lost 4 bases, with 9 bases spanning the gap. In DNA, the CDR3 is TGTGCCAGCAGTTTACAGACCGGAAACACCATATATTTT. Encoded protein: CASSLQTGNTIYF.

V usage is TRBV2 and J usage is TRBJ2-3; 10 nucleotides align to TRBD2. Germline V gene lookup returns CDR1 SNHLY and CDR2 FYNNEI. Trimming removed 4 bases from V and 5 bases from J; junction bases left unmatched: 6. This CDR3 contains 15 residues. CDR3 residues: CASSVGLAGVDTQYF. The CDR3 DNA is TGTGCCAGCAGTGTGGGGCTAGCGGGAGTAGATACGCAGTATTTT.

This clone has a count of ten or more. V gene TRBV29-1 combines with J gene TRBJ2-4; no reliable D call. V was clipped by 2 bases and J by 2 bases, with 10 bases between them. Germline V gives CDR1 SQVTM, CDR2 ANQGSEA. The CDR3 extends over 14 amino acids. CDR3 DNA: TGCAGCGTTGAAAGTGAATGGCCCAAAAACATTCAGTACTTC. It yields the protein CSVESEWPKNIQYF.

The chain is built from TRBV11-2 and TRBJ2-5, with D tentatively TRBD2 (6 bases). The V gene's germline CDR1 is SGHAT and CDR2 FQNNGV. The CDR3 loop spans 15 amino acids. V gave up 1 base and J gave up 5 bases, with 14 bases separating them. The CDR3 sequence is CASSLGSGVRETQYF. The CDR3 nucleotides read TGTGCCAGCAGCTTAGGTTCGGGGGTGAGGGAGACCCAGTACTTC.

The genes are TRBV7-9 and TRBJ1-5; D gene uncertain. This CDR3 contains 15 residues. Trimming pared 3 bases from V and 0 bases from J, leaving 9 bases between. Germline V lookup: CDR1 SEHNR, CDR2 FQNEAQ (reference sequence). The CDR3 DNA reads TGTGCCAGCAGCTTGGGAGAGGATAGCAATCAGCCCCAGCATTTT. Translation gives CASSLGEDSNQPQHF.

In the case of this clone: The same CDR3 is also encoded by other DNA sequences in this sample. This chain connects TRBV6-5 to TRBJ2-7; D possibly uses TRBD1 or TRBD2 (5 bases each). CDR3 length: 15 residues. V lost 4 bases and J 1 base, leaving 14 bases between the germline ends. Germline V gene sequence: CDR1 MNHEY, CDR2 SVGAGI. The CDR3 DNA is TGTGCCAGCAGTTCATCCGGGACGCAGTCCTACGAGCAGTACTTC. This encodes CASSSSGTQSYEQYF.

V gene TRBV5-6 combines with J gene TRBJ2-5, with a tentative D call TRBD2 (5 bases). The CDR3 is 15 amino acids. The germline V and J ends were trimmed by 2 bases and 5 bases, with 16 bases remaining between them. Germline V gene data show CDR1 as SGHDT and CDR2 as YYEEEE. In DNA form, the CDR3 reads TGTGCCAGCAGCTTAGAGCGGACGAGTTGGGAGACCCAGTACTTC. It codes for CASSLERTSWETQYF.

The chain couples TRBV14 to TRBJ2-5, with D possibly TRBD2 on 6 matching bases. V dropped 0 bases and J dropped 5 bases, with 13 bases sitting between them. Germline-derived CDR1 and CDR2 are SGHDN and FVKESK. This CDR3 has 15 residues. The DNA for the CDR3 is TGTGCCAGCAGCCAAGATATCCTAGGAGGGGAGACCCAGTACTTC. Encoded protein: CASSQDILGGETQYF.

V is TRBV4-3 and J is TRBJ2-2; maybe TRBD2 (5 bases). V lost 0 bases and J lost 7, with 12 bases in between. Germline V gene lookup returns CDR1 LGHNA and CDR2 YSLEER. The CDR3 consists of 15 residues. CDR3 region: CASSQDSRVNGELFF. In nucleotides, the CDR3 is TGCGCCAGCAGCCAAGATTCGCGGGTGAACGGGGAGCTGTTTTTT.

This clone was detected once. This chain connects TRBV29-1 to TRBJ1-2, with D tentatively TRBD1 (6 bases). Germline CDR1 reads SQVTM; CDR2 reads ANQGSEA. The ends were cut back, 6 bases at V and 1 base at J, with 18 bases in the middle. The CDR3 is 15 residues long. The CDR3 here is CSVYRDTVLNYGYTF. CDR3 nucleotide sequence: TGCAGCGTGTACCGGGACACGGTCCTTAACTATGGCTACACCTTC. Looking up the rest from reference TRBV29-1 and TRBJ1-2 gives the full variable domain: SAVISQKPSRDICQRGTSLTIQCQVDSQVTMMFWYRQQPGQSLTLIATANQGSEATYESGFVIDKFPISRPNLTFSTLTVSNMSPEDSSIYLCSVYRDTVLNYGYTFGSGTRLTVV.

This rearrangement joins TRBV5-1 to TRBJ2-5, with TRBD2 matching over 9 bases. V was pared by 0 bases and J by 2 bases, with 5 bases of the junction left unmatched. This CDR3 has 16 residues. Germline CDR1 is SGHRS and CDR2 is YFSETQ. Here the CDR3 reads CASSLAASGIQETQYF. The DNA of the CDR3 is TGCGCCAGCAGCTTGGCGGCTAGCGGGATTCAAGAGACCCAGTACTTC.

Regarding this clone: Other DNA variants within this sample encode the same CDR3. V and J are TRBV18 and TRBJ2-5; no clear D gene. This CDR3 contains 13 residues. The V gene lost 3 bases and the J gene lost 5 bases, with 10 bases spanning the gap. CDR1 and CDR2 (germline): KGHSH, LQKENI. CDR3 residues: CASSPSHGETQYF. The CDR3 nucleotides read TGTGCCAGCTCACCCTCGCATGGGGAGACCCAGTACTTC.

The chain carries TRBV7-8 and TRBJ2-1; weak D call: TRBD2 (5 bases). The CDR3 has 14 residues. Trimming cost V 3 bases and J 0 bases, with 6 bases left between them. CDR1 and CDR2 from the germline V gene are SGHVS and FQNEAQ. The chain's CDR3 is CASSLRVSYNEQFF. In DNA form, the CDR3 reads TGTGCCAGCAGCTTGCGGGTCTCCTACAATGAGCAGTTCTTC. The whole variable domain, filled in from reference TRBV7-8 and TRBJ2-1, reads GAGVSQSPRYKVAKRGQDVALRCDPISGHVSLFWYQQALGQGPEFLTYFQNEAQLDKSGLPSDRFFAERPEGSVSTLKIQRTQQEDSAVYLCASSLRVSYNEQFFGPGTRLTVL.

J is TRBJ2-3 and V is TRBV5-1; 11 bases are shared with TRBD2. This CDR3 is 14 amino acids long. Trimming cost V 3 bases and J 5 bases; bases outside gene matches: 2. Germline CDR1 SGHRS, CDR2 YFSETQ. CDR3 coding DNA: TGCGCCAGCAGCTCCGGGACTAGCGGAGATACGCAGTATTTT. Protein product: CASSSGTSGDTQYF.

The CDR3 bases are TGTGCCAGCAGACCTACCGGGACAGACTTCTACGAGCAGTACTTC. As protein: CASRPTGTDFYEQYF. This chain connects TRBV6-5 to TRBJ2-7; 7 nucleotides match TRBD1. The CDR3 has 15 amino acids. Unmatched junction bases numbered 11, after V lost 6 bases and J lost 3 bases. CDR1 is MNHEY and CDR2 is SVGAGI in the germline V gene.

The V gene is TRBV4-1, the J gene TRBJ2-5, with D perhaps TRBD2 (6 bases). CDR3 length: 15 residues. In germline, CDR1 is MGHRA, CDR2 YSYEKL. V shed 1 base and J shed 4 bases, with 13 bases lying between them. The CDR3 DNA reads as TGCGCCAGCAGCCAAGGTTCTGGGGAGGCAGAGACCCAGTACTTC. Amino acids: CASSQGSGEAETQYF.

This chain joins TRBV13 and TRBJ2-1; D is perhaps TRBD2 (5 bases). CDR3 size: 12 residues. V gave up 6 bases and J gave up 10 bases, with 13 bases separating them. Germline CDR1 PRHDT, CDR2 FYEKMQ (reference sequence). DNA for the CDR3: TGTGCCAGCAGGATTAGCGAAGGAGAGCAGTTCTTC. Its protein is CASRISEGEQFF.

V gene TRBV7-2 combines with J gene TRBJ1-3; TRBD1 matches at 8 bases. CDR3 length: 14 residues. Unmatched junction bases numbered 4, after V lost 5 bases and J lost 4 bases. Germline loops: CDR1 SGHTA, CDR2 FQGNSA. The CDR3 loop is CASSRTGWGNTIYF. CDR3 sequence (DNA): TGTGCCAGCAGCCGGACAGGGTGGGGAAACACCATATATTTT. Full variable domain (outside the CDR3, taken from reference TRBV7-2 and TRBJ1-3): GAGVSQSPSNKVTEKGKDVELRCDPISGHTALYWYRQSLGQGLEFLIYFQGNSAPDKSGLPSDRFSAERTGGSVSTLTIQRTQQEDSAVYLCASSRTGWGNTIYFGEGSWLTVV.

On this clone: A much larger clone lies a single base off, so this may be a read error. This sample also contains other DNA sequences that code for the same CDR3. V is TRBV28 and J is TRBJ2-7; 11 bases line up with TRBD2. The junction had 13 bases not matched to a gene; V was cut back by 6 bases and J by 3 bases. The germline V gene encodes CDR1 MDHEN and CDR2 SYDVKM. There are 17 residues in the CDR3. This CDR3 reads CASSLPHGLAGVYEQYF. The CDR3 DNA reads TGTGCCAGCAGCCTTCCCCACGGACTAGCGGGTGTCTACGAGCAGTACTTC. The full variable domain, completed using reference TRBV28 and TRBJ2-7, is DVKVTQSSRYLVKRTGEKVFLECVQDMDHENMFWYRQDPGLGLRLIYFSYDVKMKEKGDIPEGYSVSREKKERFSLILESASTNQTSMYLCASSLPHGLAGVYEQYFGPGTRLTVT.

The chain joins TRBV28 to TRBJ1-2; the D gene is possibly TRBD1 (6 bases). The germline V gene encodes CDR1 MDHEN and CDR2 SYDVKM. CDR3 length: 16 residues. Trimming shortened V by 6 bases and J by 0 bases, and 17 bases separated the two germline ends. CDR3 region: CASRTAGEIANYGYTF. The CDR3, as DNA: TGTGCCAGCAGAACGGCAGGGGAAATAGCTAACTATGGCTACACCTTC.

V usage is TRBV6-6 and J usage is TRBJ2-4; the D call may be TRBD1 or TRBD2 (6 bases each). Trimming removed 8 bases at V and 2 bases at J, with 10 bases between. Germline V gives CDR1 MNHNY, CDR2 SVGAGI (reference sequence). This CDR3 is 13 amino acids long. CDR3 residues: CASSGGPKNIQYF. The CDR3 DNA follows: TGTGCCAGCTCTGGGGGGCCCAAAAACATTCAGTACTTC.